Included here is one TCR beta chain sequence, with context. Per the original data handling: Amplifying reference gene primers gave estimates of nucleated cell counts. Assay: immunoSEQ multiplex PCR; the TCRdb copy retains only in-frame clones and omits some. That table is the source of V, J and clone size, and D and trimming were worked out from the DNA. The table has around 100,000 clones, approximately 84% seen once. After removal of 3 bases from V and 3 bases from J, the junction contained 12 bases not matched to a gene. From germline, CDR1 is KGHSH and CDR2 LQKENI. This CDR3 is built from 17 residues. This sample was included in a study of blood T cell repertoires in COVID-19. Study summary: Whether acute or convalescent, the COVID-19 samples came from the United States, Italy and Spain. The analysed material was cDNA or gDNA that came from T cells, B-cell-depleted T cells, or PBMCs.

The sequenced material came from peripheral blood. The rearrangement uses TRBV18 and TRBJ1-2, with 8 bases that match TRBD1. This receptor was taken from a man aged 35-49 years with acute or convalescent COVID-19. The CDR3 DNA is TGTGCCAGCTCACCCCAGGGGGCGACGGTCATTGACTATGGCTACACCTTC. Its translation is CASSPQGATVIDYGYTF.